What follows are 28 T cell receptor beta chains derived from one specimen sequenced in a study of blood T cell repertoires in COVID-19. The method was immunoSEQ multiplex PCR; TCRdb's version includes in-frame clones alone and lacks a portion of them. The data show a few hundred thousand clones, around 79% seen once. Sequencing input: peripheral blood. The receptor set was obtained from a woman older than 75 with acute or convalescent COVID-19.

The chain carries TRBV4-3 and TRBJ1-3; D ambiguous. This CDR3 contains 14 residues. The V end was cut by 4 bases, the J end by 4 bases, with 11 bases between. Germline CDR1 LGHNA, CDR2 YSLEER. CDR3 protein: CASSRNSMGNTIYF. The CDR3 bases are TGCGCCAGCAGCCGAAACTCGATGGGAAACACCATATATTTT.

CDR3 region: CASSQVAAETEAFF. CDR3 coding DNA: TGTGCCAGCAGCCAAGTGGCCGCGGAGACTGAAGCTTTCTTT. The genes are TRBV3-1 (or the pseudogene TRBV3-2) and TRBJ1-1, with D unresolved. Trimming pared 1 base from V and 5 bases from J, leaving 11 bases between. This CDR3 is built from 14 residues. Germline loops: CDR1 LGHDT, CDR2 YNNKEL (reference sequence).

A single count supports this clone. The chain links TRBV11-2 to TRBJ1-4; 9 bases align to TRBD1. V lost 4 bases to trimming and J lost 4 bases; unmatched junction nucleotides: 16. Per the germline V gene, CDR1 is SGHAT and CDR2 is FQNNGV. The CDR3 length is 19 residues. The chain's CDR3 is CASSWSTGTGKTFNEKLFF. The CDR3 DNA is TGTGCCAGCAGCTGGTCAACCGGGACAGGGAAGACATTTAATGAAAAACTGTTTTTT.

The chain joins TRBV7-2 to TRBJ2-5, with 10 bases aligning to TRBD2. Unmatched junction bases numbered 8, after V lost 3 bases and J lost 1 base. From germline, CDR1 is SGHTA and CDR2 FQGNSA. CDR3 length: 17 residues. As DNA, the CDR3 is TGTGCCAGCAGCTTCCCGGGCAGCGGGGGGGCCCAAGAGACCCAGTACTTC. It translates to CASSFPGSGGAQETQYF. The full variable domain, its missing parts supplied by reference TRBV7-2 and TRBJ2-5, is GAGVSQSPSNKVTEKGKDVELRCDPISGHTALYWYRQSLGQGLEFLIYFQGNSAPDKSGLPSDRFSAERTGGSVSTLTIQRTQQEDSAVYLCASSFPGSGGAQETQYFGPGTRLLVL.

The chain joins TRBV6-5 to TRBJ1-2; D remains unclear. V was trimmed by 7 bases and J by 7 bases, leaving 16 bases between them. The CDR3 has 13 residues. From germline, CDR1 is MNHEY and CDR2 SVGAGI. Here the CDR3 DNA reads TGTGCCAGCACCGAGACCCCGGAGTCTGGCTACACCTTC. Its protein is CASTETPESGYTF.

This chain joins TRBV5-1 and TRBJ1-1; D not resolved. The germline gives CDR1 SGHRS, CDR2 YFSETQ. The CDR3 is 12 residues long. Trimming cost V 5 bases and J 2 bases, with 7 bases left between them. The CDR3 nucleotides read TGCGCCAGCAGTTGGGCAAACACTGAAGCTTTCTTT. Translation gives CASSWANTEAFF.

The chain carries TRBV5-4 and TRBJ2-7; D is unclear. Trimming took 4 bases from V and 0 from J, leaving 5 bases between them. Germline CDR1 is SGHNT and CDR2 is YYREEE (reference sequence). The CDR3 contains 12 residues. The CDR3 sequence is CASSPGSYEQYF. The CDR3 nucleotides read TGTGCCAGCAGCCCGGGCTCCTACGAGCAGTACTTC.

This clone was detected only once. This rearrangement joins TRBV19 to TRBJ2-5; no firm D call. This CDR3 region has 16 residues. With 4 bases removed from V and 2 bases from J, the gap between germline ends came to 17 bases. CDR1 is LNHDA and CDR2 is SQIVND in the germline V gene (reference sequence). CDR3: CASSTLFNRIQETQYF. In nucleotides, the CDR3 is TGTGCCAGTAGTACATTATTTAACAGAATACAAGAGACCCAGTACTTC.

The chain couples TRBV3-1 (or the pseudogene TRBV3-2) to TRBJ1-5; 11 bases align to TRBD1. Trimming cost V 4 bases and J 7 bases; bases outside gene matches: 6. This CDR3 has 15 residues. Germline V gene lookup returns CDR1 LGHDT and CDR2 YNNKEL (reference sequence). The CDR3 loop reads CASSLGQGARQPQHF. As DNA, the CDR3 is TGTGCCAGCAGCCTAGGACAGGGGGCAAGGCAGCCCCAGCATTTT.

This clone was seen only a few times. The chain has TRBV18 and TRBJ2-2, with 8 bases fitting TRBD1. Germline CDR1 and CDR2: KGHSH and LQKENI. The CDR3 runs to 15 residues. Germline trimming cut 3 bases from V and 5 bases from J; bases unmatched to any gene: 5. The CDR3 DNA reads as TGTGCCAGCTCACCTAGACAGGGGTGGACCGGGGAGCTGTTTTTT. Translated, it gives CASSPRQGWTGELFF.

This clone has more than one count but fewer than ten. V is TRBV7-2 and J is TRBJ2-1; 8 positions agree with TRBD1. This CDR3 is built from 14 residues. With V trimmed by 4 bases and J by 6 bases, 5 bases remained unmatched. The germline V gene has CDR1 SGHTA and CDR2 FQGNSA. CDR3 in DNA: TGTGCCAGCAGCTCTTGGACAGGGCGCAATGAGCAGTTCTTC. As protein: CASSSWTGRNEQFF.

This sequence joins TRBV5-1 and TRBJ1-1; D gene unclear. CDR1 and CDR2 (germline): SGHRS, YFSETQ. V was trimmed by 0 bases and J by 4 bases, leaving 13 bases between them. This CDR3 is built from 15 residues. CDR3 sequence: CASSLVMGVGTEAFF. DNA for the CDR3: TGCGCCAGCAGCTTGGTAATGGGAGTTGGCACTGAAGCTTTCTTT.

This clone was detected a few times. The CDR3 here is CASSLAPPGRGSGNTIYF. CDR3 nucleotides: TGTGCCAGCAGCTTAGCGCCCCCGGGTAGGGGCTCTGGAAACACCATATATTTT. The chain links TRBV7-9 to TRBJ1-3, with a weak D call TRBD1 (5 bases). The CDR3 contains 18 residues. In germline, CDR1 is SEHNR, CDR2 FQNEAQ (reference sequence). Trimming shortened V by 0 bases and J by 0 bases, and 15 bases separated the two germline ends.

This chain links TRBV18 with TRBJ1-3, with 9 bases aligning to TRBD1. This CDR3 contains 14 residues. CDR1 is KGHSH and CDR2 is LQKENI in the germline V gene. V lost 5 bases to trimming and J lost 4 bases; unmatched junction nucleotides: 3. CDR3 DNA sequence: TGTGCCAGCTCAACCGGGACAGGGGGAAACACCATATATTTT. It translates to CASSTGTGGNTIYF.

The CDR3 DNA is TGTGCCACCAGTGATACCACAGGTCTTGGGGAGACCCAGTACTTC. Translation: CATSDTTGLGETQYF. The chain is built from TRBV24-1 and TRBJ2-5; D perhaps matches TRBD1 (5 bases). The length of the CDR3 is 15 residues. From germline, CDR1 is KGHDR and CDR2 SFDVKD. Trimming removed 3 bases from V and 5 bases from J, with 15 bases in between.

The chain has TRBV6-7 and TRBJ1-1; the match to TRBD1 covers 9 bases. TRBV6-7 is an ORF, and what it does is uncertain. With 7 bases clipped from V and 13 bases from J, the junction kept 10 bases outside the gene matches. This CDR3 comprises 12 residues. Written as DNA, the CDR3 is TGTGCCAGCATTAGGACAGGGGTTATTGGTTTCTTT. Residues: CASIRTGVIGFF.

In DNA form, the CDR3 reads TGTGCCAGCAGCCGACTAGCGGGAGGGTACCAAGAGACCCAGTACTTC. Encoded protein: CASSRLAGGYQETQYF. This chain joins TRBV5-5 and TRBJ2-5, with 14 bases lining up with TRBD2. The V segment lost 4 bases and the J segment 0 bases; nucleotides outside the gene matches: 2. Germline assignment: CDR1 SGHKS and CDR2 YYEKEE (reference sequence). The CDR3 contains 16 residues.

The chain has TRBV6-5 and TRBJ1-2; maybe TRBD1 (6 bases). The V end lost 8 bases, the J end lost 0 bases, and 10 bases lay between the germline ends. Germline CDR1 is MNHEY and CDR2 is SVGAGI. This CDR3 has 13 residues. CDR3 DNA: TGTGCCAGCCGGGACAACGCTAACTATGGCTACACCTTC. Protein product: CASRDNANYGYTF.

The genes are TRBV7-9 and TRBJ2-5, with D possibly being TRBD1 (6 bases). Germline lookup yields CDR1 SEHNR and CDR2 FQNEAQ (reference sequence). Trimming stripped 4 bases from V and 5 bases from J, with 17 bases between. The CDR3 is 15 residues long. The chain's CDR3 is CASSYEPGTQETQYF. The CDR3 bases are TGTGCCAGCAGCTACGAACCCGGGACACAGGAGACCCAGTACTTC.

This clone was counted a single time. The CDR3 nucleotides read TGTGCCAGCAGCCCAAGGGGCAGACCCTATGGCTACACCTTC. It encodes CASSPRGRPYGYTF. The V and J genes are TRBV7-9 and TRBJ1-2; D perhaps matches TRBD1 (5 bases). CDR1 SEHNR and CDR2 FQNEAQ come from the germline V gene (reference sequence). The CDR3 spans 14 residues. Trimming took off 5 bases at V and 4 bases at J, with 14 bases between the two ends.

This rearrangement joins TRBV7-2 to TRBJ1-3, with TRBD1 as a possible D gene (5 bases). The CDR3 is made up of 16 amino acids. Trimming removed 5 bases at V and 4 bases at J, with 18 bases between. CDR1 and CDR2 from the germline V gene are SGHTA and FQGNSA. The CDR3: CASSPTASALGNTIYF. CDR3 nucleotide sequence: TGTGCCAGCAGCCCGACAGCTTCCGCTCTCGGAAACACCATATATTTT.

V is TRBV19 and J is TRBJ1-4; D is possibly TRBD1 (6 bases). Germline CDR1 is LNHDA and CDR2 is SQIVND (reference sequence). With 5 bases removed from V and 8 bases from J, the gap between germline ends came to 18 bases. This CDR3 comprises 15 residues. DNA for the CDR3: TGTGCCAGTAGTTATACCCAGGGGCGTCAGGAAAAACTGTTTTTT. Its translation is CASSYTQGRQEKLFF.

The J gene is TRBJ2-5, the V gene TRBV6-1; TRBD1 matches 8 bases. The V and J ends lost 1 base and 3 bases, in that order; junction bases with no gene match: 1. This CDR3 is 14 amino acids long. Per germline, CDR1 MNHNS and CDR2 SASEGT. CDR3 residues: CASSEGTGKETQYF. DNA for the CDR3: TGTGCCAGCAGTGAAGGGACAGGGAAAGAGACCCAGTACTTC.

The rearrangement joins TRBV5-1 to TRBJ1-5; maybe TRBD1 (5 bases). The CDR3 spans 14 residues. Germline CDR1 and CDR2: SGHRS and YFSETQ. V lost 2 bases and J lost 4, with 10 bases in between. The CDR3 spells CASSLGVGNQPQHF. For the CDR3, the DNA is TGCGCCAGCAGCTTAGGGGTCGGGAATCAGCCCCAGCATTTT.

V is TRBV29-1 and J is TRBJ2-1; TRBD1 aligns across 10 bases. CDR3 length: 15 residues. Germline CDR1 reads SQVTM; CDR2 reads ANQGSEA. Unmatched junction bases numbered 8, after V lost 4 bases and J lost 5 bases. CDR3 sequence reads: CSVVGTGDRNNEQFF. DNA for the CDR3: TGCAGCGTTGTCGGGACAGGGGACAGAAACAATGAGCAGTTCTTC.

This clone appeared a few times. The same CDR3 also results from other DNA sequences found in this sample. The rearrangement joins TRBV3-1 (or the pseudogene TRBV3-2) to TRBJ1-2, with D unresolved. The CDR3 consists of 11 residues. Germline-derived CDR1 and CDR2 are LGHDT and YNNKEL (reference sequence). The ends were cut back, 4 bases at V and 8 bases at J, with 8 bases in the middle. CDR3 in DNA: TGTGCCAGCAGCCTTGGAGGAGGCTACACCTTC. Its translation is CASSLGGGYTF.

The chain couples TRBV6-6 to TRBJ2-7, with TRBD2 identical over 15 bases. The J segment lost 7 bases and the V segment lost 7 bases, leaving 8 bases of the junction unmatched. From germline, CDR1 is MNHNY and CDR2 SVGAGI (reference sequence). The CDR3 length is 15 residues. CDR3 DNA: TGTGCCAGCACCGGGACCGGGACTAGCGGGGGGGAGCAGTACTTC. Its protein product is CASTGTGTSGGEQYF.

The chain is built from TRBV20-1 and TRBJ2-1; D is unresolved. This CDR3 has 11 amino acids. Germline V gives CDR1 DFQATT, CDR2 SNEGSKA (reference sequence). V lost 0 bases to trimming and J lost 8 bases, with 5 bases between them. The CDR3 loop is CSARDVDEQFF. CDR3 coding DNA: TGCAGTGCTAGAGATGTCGATGAGCAGTTCTTC.